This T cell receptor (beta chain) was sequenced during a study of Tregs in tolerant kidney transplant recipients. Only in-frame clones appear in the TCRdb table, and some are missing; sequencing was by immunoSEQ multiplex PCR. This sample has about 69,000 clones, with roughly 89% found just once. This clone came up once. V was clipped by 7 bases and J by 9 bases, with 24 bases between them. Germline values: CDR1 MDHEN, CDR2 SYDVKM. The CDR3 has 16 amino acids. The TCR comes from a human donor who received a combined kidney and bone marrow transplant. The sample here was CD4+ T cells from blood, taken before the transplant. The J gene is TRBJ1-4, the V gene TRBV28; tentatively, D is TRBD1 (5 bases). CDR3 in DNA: TGTGCCAGCACCTATACCGGACCGGGGGATTCAAAAAAACTGTTTTTT. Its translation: CASTYTGPGDSKKLFF.